The source of this T cell receptor (beta chain) is a study of T cell clonotyping in hematopoietic cell transplantation. Across the whole study: Pretransplant recipient samples were taken after cytoreduction. Study-level points and caveats: Recipient TCR diversity dropped after transplant; expanded clonotypes rose from day 30 to 180.

The time point is: recipient sample about 28 days before transplant, after cytoreduction. On this clone: Its specificity is unknown.

Trimming took 4 bases from V and 0 from J, leaving 10 bases between them. Germline V gene sequence: CDR1 SGHRS, CDR2 YFSETQ. This CDR3 is built from 14 residues. Repertoires were generated with immunoSEQ multiplex PCR, while TCRdb's copy carries only in-frame clones and drops some. Of about 49,000 clones listed, about nine tenths are singletons. The sample in question was peripheral blood mononuclear cells, obtained before stem cell transplant. This chain joins TRBV5-1 and TRBJ1-2, with D perhaps TRBD1 (5 bases). The source is a man between 60 and 75 years old with biphenotypic leukemia. Some clones in this sample may be carry-over from other donors' samples. CDR3 DNA sequence: TGCGCCAGCAGCCCGGGACCCACTAACTATGGCTACACCTTC. Translation: CASSPGPTNYGYTF.